Listed here is a single T cell receptor (beta chain). Its antigen is as yet unknown. This record comes from a study of T-cell memory formation after mild COVID-19. In the study overall: Largely, TCR clusters stayed within a single donor. Findings and limits, study-wide: For contracting clones, CD4+ ones sat mainly in CM and EM, CD8+ in EMRA. Cross-reactive memory appears to have joined, as suggested by some responding clones showing up in pre-infection memory.

V was cut by 4 bases and J by 5 bases, with 11 bases left in between. Germline V gives CDR1 SGHVS, CDR2 FNYEAQ. The CDR3 is 13 amino acids. TCRalpha and TCRbeta libraries used 5'RACE with constant-segment primers and UMIs. MiXCR was run by TCRdb on the 5' RACE reads, yielding one entry per CDR3 protein. Found here are more than 150,000 distinct CDR3 sequences, about a fifth of them singletons; the top ten hold approximately 22%. The sequence derives from an adult woman who had mild COVID-19 (a few samples of this study predate the infection). Cell type and time point are not known. Source material: PBMCs or a T cell subset sorted from them (not recorded which). The V and J genes are TRBV7-6 and TRBJ2-5, with D maybe TRBD1 (6 bases). CDR3 sequence reads: CASSSGGLETQYF. Here the CDR3 DNA reads TGTGCCAGCAGCTCTGGGGGCCTGGAGACCCAGTACTTC. Using reference TRBV7-6 and TRBJ2-5 for the parts outside the CDR3, the full variable domain is GAGVSQSPRYKVTKRGQDVALRCDPISGHVSLYWYRQALGQGPEFLTYFNYEAQQDKSGLPNDRFSAERPEGSISTLTIQRTEQRDSAMYRCASSSGGLETQYFGPGTRLLVL.